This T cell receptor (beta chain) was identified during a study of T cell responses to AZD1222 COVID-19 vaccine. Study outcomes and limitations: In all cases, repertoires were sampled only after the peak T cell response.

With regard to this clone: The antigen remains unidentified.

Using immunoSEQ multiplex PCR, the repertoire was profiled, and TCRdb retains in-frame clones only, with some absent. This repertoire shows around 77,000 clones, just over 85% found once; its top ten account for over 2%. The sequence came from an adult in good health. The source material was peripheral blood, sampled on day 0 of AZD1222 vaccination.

The CDR3 sequence is CSASRSVGEQYF. CDR3 bases: TGCAGTGCTAGTCGGTCGGTTGGGGAGCAGTACTTC. This chain uses TRBV20-1 with TRBJ2-7; no clear D. V shed 3 bases and J shed 7 bases, with 13 bases lying between them. The CDR3 totals 12 residues. Per the germline V gene, CDR1 is DFQATT and CDR2 is SNEGSKA (reference sequence).